Shown below are 24 T cell receptor beta chains from a single sample sequenced in a study of vaccination and CD4 T cells after COVID-19. Antigens of these TCRs are unknown. Treatment specified: approximately 10-day PBMC culture with coronavirus spike peptide pools or control peptides (ViraFEST assay). Once obtained from cultured CD4+ T cells, the DNA was sequenced using the Oncomine TCR Beta short-read assay. TCRdb re-called the PCR reads through MiXCR, storing one row per CDR3 protein. In the table there are thousands of distinct CDR3 sequences, 23% of which are singletons. Sequencing was performed on cultured CD4+ T cells from blood. The receptor set was obtained from a human donor with COVID-19.

This clonotype has only a few counts. The chain has TRBV9 and TRBJ1-2; possibly TRBD1 for D (6 bases). The CDR3 has 15 residues. The V and J ends lost 3 bases and 0 bases respectively, with 12 bases between them. CDR1 SGDLS and CDR2 YYNGEE come from the germline V gene. This CDR3 is CASSGPGHPNYGYTF. The CDR3, as DNA: TGTGCCAGCAGCGGACCGGGACACCCTAACTATGGCTACACCTTC.

The chain links TRBV5-1 to TRBJ2-5; tentatively, D is TRBD2 (5 bases). The V gene lost 0 bases and the J gene lost 0 bases, with 12 bases spanning the gap. The CDR3 totals 16 residues. Looked up from germline, CDR1 is SGHRS and CDR2 is YFSETQ. CDR3 bases: TGCGCCAGCAGCTTGGGAGAGCGGATAAACCAAGAGACCCAGTACTTC. Translation: CASSLGERINQETQYF.

The genes are TRBV5-1 and TRBJ2-7; D is unclear. Trimming removed 4 bases at V and 6 bases at J, with 17 bases between. This CDR3 is 14 amino acids long. Per the germline V gene, CDR1 is SGHRS and CDR2 is YFSETQ. The DNA of the CDR3 is TGCGCCAGCAGCCTAGGGATCTCGGCCGCCGAGCAGTACTTC. As protein: CASSLGISAAEQYF.

The rearrangement joins TRBV6-5 to TRBJ1-2; D may be TRBD1 (5 bases). Germline-derived CDR1 and CDR2 are MNHEY and SVGAGI. CDR3 length equals 16 residues. V lost 0 bases and J 4 bases, leaving 15 bases between the germline ends. CDR3 loop: CASSYSSVGVSYGYTF. CDR3 in DNA: TGTGCCAGCAGTTACTCTTCTGTAGGGGTTAGCTATGGCTACACCTTC.

The V gene is TRBV20-1, the J gene TRBJ2-7, with D possibly matching TRBD1 (6 bases). The V end lost 5 bases, the J end lost 0 bases, and 14 bases lay between the germline ends. Germline V lookup: CDR1 DFQATT, CDR2 SNEGSKA (reference sequence). The CDR3 extends over 14 amino acids. CDR3 protein: CSARRQVSSYEQYF. The DNA of the CDR3 is TGCAGTGCTCGTCGACAGGTTAGCTCCTACGAGCAGTACTTC.

V usage is TRBV5-4 and J usage is TRBJ1-3, with 7 positions matching TRBD1. This CDR3 spans 13 amino acids. V was clipped by 7 bases and J by 4 bases; unmatched bases: 5. Looked up from germline, CDR1 is SGHNT and CDR2 is YYREEE (reference sequence). CDR3 nucleotides: TGTGCCAGCCACGACAGGGTAGGAAACACCATATATTTT. Its protein product is CASHDRVGNTIYF.

The count of this clonotype is one. The V gene is TRBV5-4, the J gene TRBJ2-5; 12 nucleotides align to TRBD2. V was pared by 5 bases and J by 5 bases, with 4 bases of the junction left unmatched. This CDR3 comprises 14 residues. Per the germline V gene, CDR1 is SGHNT and CDR2 is YYREEE (reference sequence). The CDR3 bases are TGTGCCAGCAGGCTAGCGGGGGGGCACGAGACCCAGTACTTC. Its protein is CASRLAGGHETQYF.

This clonotype was observed a handful of times. This chain joins TRBV3-1 and TRBJ1-6; TRBD1 might be the D (5 bases). The V gene lost 2 bases and the J gene lost 14 bases, with 16 bases spanning the gap. The CDR3 has 14 amino acids. Germline V gene lookup returns CDR1 LGHDT and CDR2 YNNKEL (reference sequence). The CDR3 loop reads CASSQPGAQRALHF. In nucleotides, the CDR3 is TGTGCCAGCAGCCAACCCGGGGCCCAAAGGGCCCTCCACTTT.

The sample holds a few counts of this clonotype. This chain uses TRBV11-2 with TRBJ1-3; 9 nucleotides match TRBD1. The CDR3 extends over 20 amino acids. Germline CDR1 is SGHAT and CDR2 is FQNNGV. V was clipped by 3 bases and J by 3 bases; unmatched bases: 18. The CDR3 reads CASSFGVLGTGLSSGNTIYF. In nucleotides, the CDR3 is TGTGCCAGCAGCTTTGGAGTGCTCGGGACAGGGCTATCGAGTGGAAACACCATATATTTT.

The chain employs TRBV20-1 and TRBJ2-5, with 8 positions matching TRBD2. V dropped 3 bases and J dropped 3; count of bases not matched to a gene: 6. Germline V gene sequence: CDR1 DFQATT, CDR2 SNEGSKA (reference sequence). CDR3 length: 14 residues. The DNA for the CDR3 is TGCAGTGCTAGCTTCGCGGGGGGTGAAGAGACCCAGTACTTC. This sequence encodes CSASFAGGEETQYF.

This clonotype was seen more than once but under ten times. V is TRBV6-1 and J is TRBJ2-7; D is possibly TRBD2 (5 bases). V lost 6 bases, J lost 2 bases, and 14 bases lay in between. CDR1 and CDR2 (germline): MNHNS, SASEGT. The CDR3 consists of 14 residues. The CDR3 DNA follows: TGTGCCAGCAGCCCATATGGAGGAGCCTACGAGCAGTACTTC. Translation: CASSPYGGAYEQYF.

The chain recombines TRBV20-1 with TRBJ2-1, with TRBD1 identical over 7 bases. Germline values: CDR1 DFQATT, CDR2 SNEGSKA (reference sequence). Losses at the gene ends were 6 bases for V and 7 bases for J; bases not matched to a gene: 12. This CDR3 spans 14 amino acids. The CDR3 loop reads CSARGQPDRNEQFF. DNA of the CDR3: TGCAGTGCGAGGGGACAGCCCGATCGTAATGAGCAGTTCTTC.

The chain recombines TRBV12-1 with TRBJ2-2; whether TRBD2, the table's D call, matches the DNA was not checked. TRBV12-1 is given as a pseudogene. The CDR3 runs to 18 residues. In DNA form, the CDR3 reads TGTGCCAGCAGCTTCCTTAGCGGGGGGGCAGAAAACACCGGGGAGCTGTTTTTT. It translates to CASSFLSGGAENTGELFF.

This sequence joins TRBV5-4 and TRBJ1-2; D is possibly TRBD1 (5 bases). Germline V gives CDR1 SGHNT, CDR2 YYREEE (reference sequence). V gave up 0 bases and J gave up 7 bases, with 16 bases separating them. The CDR3 runs 15 residues. The CDR3 spells CASSLALLGQGGYTF. DNA for the CDR3: TGTGCCAGCAGCTTGGCCCTGCTAGGGCAGGGTGGCTACACCTTC.

Only a few counts were recorded for this clonotype. The rearrangement joins TRBV11-3 to TRBJ2-5; TRBD1 agrees at 8 bases. In germline, CDR1 is SGHNT, CDR2 YENEEA. The V and J ends lost 4 bases and 5 bases, in that order; junction bases with no gene match: 9. The CDR3 sequence is 15 residues long. DNA for the CDR3: TGTGCCAGCAGCTCCCGGACAGGGCTGGGGGAGACCCAGTACTTC. It translates to CASSSRTGLGETQYF. Full variable domain (remainder filled in from reference TRBV11-3 and TRBJ2-5): EAGVVQSPRYKIIEKKQPVAFWCNPISGHNTLYWYLQNLGQGPELLIRYENEEAVDDSQLPKDRFSAERLKGVDSTLKIQPAELGDSAVYLCASSSRTGLGETQYFGPGTRLLVL.

This chain connects TRBV6-2 or TRBV6-3 to TRBJ2-7, with 11 bases that match TRBD1. Germline-derived CDR1 and CDR2 are MNHEY and SVGEGT. Unmatched junction bases numbered 10, after V lost 6 bases and J lost 6 bases. The length of the CDR3 is 15 residues. This CDR3 is CASRPRTGGLREQYF. Here the CDR3 DNA reads TGTGCCAGCAGACCTAGGACAGGGGGCTTACGCGAGCAGTACTTC.

This clonotype came up a few times. The V gene is TRBV5-1, the J gene TRBJ2-7; perhaps TRBD1 as D (5 bases). The CDR3 runs to 14 residues. Germline values: CDR1 SGHRS, CDR2 YFSETQ. V shed 1 base and J shed 0 bases, with 8 bases lying between them. The CDR3 sequence: CASSLTRASYEQYF. CDR3 DNA: TGCGCCAGCAGCTTGACCAGGGCCTCCTACGAGCAGTACTTC.

V usage is TRBV27 and J usage is TRBJ2-7; TRBD2 matches at 9 bases. CDR1 and CDR2 (germline): MNHEY, SMNVEV (reference sequence). J lost 4 bases, V lost 2 bases, and 9 bases had no gene match. This CDR3 has 16 residues. CDR3 in DNA: TGTGCCAGCAGTTTAAGGTCAGGGCGGGGGGGATACGAGCAGTACTTC. This codes for CASSLRSGRGGYEQYF.

The chain is built from TRBV20-1 and TRBJ2-3; possibly TRBD2 for D (5 bases). Trimming cost V 3 bases and J 0 bases, with 10 bases left between them. Germline V gene lookup returns CDR1 DFQATT and CDR2 SNEGSKA (reference sequence). This CDR3 comprises 14 residues. CDR3 loop: CSASEGMSTDTQYF. The CDR3 DNA is TGCAGTGCTAGTGAGGGAATGAGCACAGATACGCAGTATTTT.

This clonotype was seen a few times. This chain links TRBV20-1 with TRBJ1-4, with D perhaps matching TRBD1 (5 bases). V dropped 6 bases and J dropped 3 bases, with 11 bases sitting between them. The CDR3 loop spans 13 amino acids. The V gene's germline CDR1 is DFQATT and CDR2 SNEGSKA (reference sequence). CDR3 sequence (DNA): TGCAGTGCCTCCACCAGGGCTAATGAAAAACTGTTTTTT. Amino acids: CSASTRANEKLFF.

The V gene is TRBV10-3, the J gene TRBJ2-2; D may match TRBD1 or TRBD2 (5 bases each). The CDR3 is made up of 15 amino acids. V was trimmed by 6 bases and J by 3 bases, leaving 14 bases between them. In germline, CDR1 is ENHRY, CDR2 SYGVKD. Here the CDR3 reads CAIRPGRTDTGELFF. CDR3 DNA: TGTGCCATCAGGCCGGGACGGACGGACACCGGGGAGCTGTTTTTT.

The CDR3 spells CASSGLAGYQRFF. The CDR3 nucleotides read TGTGCCAGCAGCGGACTAGCGGGGTACCAGCGGTTCTTC. V and J are TRBV5-4 and TRBJ2-1; TRBD2 aligns across 12 bases. The CDR3 extends over 13 amino acids. The trim removed 4 bases at V and 15 bases at J, leaving 8 bases unmatched. Germline-derived CDR1 and CDR2 are SGHNT and YYREEE (reference sequence).

The gene calls are TRBV7-9 and TRBJ2-1; TRBD2 agrees at 7 bases. CDR1 is SEHNR and CDR2 is FQNEAQ in the germline V gene (reference sequence). V lost 11 bases to trimming and J lost 3 bases; unmatched junction nucleotides: 4. CDR3 length: 12 amino acids. This CDR3 reads CASRDYYNEQFF. In nucleotides, the CDR3 is TGTGCCTCCCGGGACTACTACAATGAGCAGTTCTTC.

The chain uses TRBV27 and TRBJ2-6; 10 bases are shared with TRBD1. CDR1 and CDR2 from the germline V gene are MNHEY and SMNVEV (reference sequence). V shed 4 bases and J 1 base; nucleotides not matched to a gene: 4. The CDR3 is 17 residues long. The chain's CDR3 is CASSWRQGASGANVLTF. Here the CDR3 DNA reads TGTGCCAGCAGTTGGAGACAGGGGGCTTCTGGGGCCAACGTCCTGACTTTC.